The 19 T cell receptor beta chains in this list originate from one sample, sequenced in a study of cytomegalovirus exposure and HLA in healthy donors. In the PCR, 60 Vbeta and 13 Jbeta primers were used. Clones were read by immunoSEQ multiplex PCR, and TCRdb kept only the in-frame ones, dropping some. The table records 200,000 to 250,000 clones, 70% to 85% of them present only once. Sequencing was done on a sample of PBMCs. These receptors were obtained from a woman aged 40 to 55 in good health and CMV-seronegative.

The CDR3 DNA sequence: TGTGCCAGCAGCGTAGCGGTCGGGGGCTACACCTTC. It yields the protein CASSVAVGGYTF. J is TRBJ1-2 and V is TRBV9; D gene unclear. The CDR3 contains 12 residues. Germline V gene lookup returns CDR1 SGDLS and CDR2 YYNGEE. V lost 0 bases, J lost 8 bases, and 8 bases lay in between.

The chain joins TRBV11-1 to TRBJ2-7; D possibly corresponds to TRBD2 (5 bases). CDR1 is SGHAT and CDR2 is FQDESV in the germline V gene (reference sequence). This CDR3 contains 13 residues. V was clipped by 8 bases and J by 3 bases, with 14 bases between them. CDR3 sequence: CASGLDPDYEQYF. For the CDR3, the DNA is TGTGCCAGCGGACTGGACCCGGACTACGAGCAGTACTTC.

V usage is TRBV18 and J usage is TRBJ2-1, with 9 bases aligning to TRBD1. This CDR3 has 14 residues. Germline CDR1 is KGHSH and CDR2 is LQKENI. With 2 bases clipped from V and 7 bases from J, the junction kept 3 bases outside the gene matches. DNA of the CDR3: TGTGCCAGCTCACCATGGGACAGGGATAATGAGCAGTTCTTC. This gives the protein CASSPWDRDNEQFF.

The chain carries TRBV2 and TRBJ2-2, with TRBD2 matching over 9 bases. The CDR3 is 15 amino acids. V lost 2 bases and J lost 4; bases outside the gene matches: 2. CDR1 is SNHLY, CDR2 FYNNEI, per germline. Written as DNA, the CDR3 is TGTGCCAGCAGTGAACTAGCGGGGATCACCGGGGAGCTGTTTTTT. Translating gives CASSELAGITGELFF.

The chain uses TRBV7-6 and TRBJ1-6; D not certain. The CDR3 has 14 amino acids. Germline CDR1 SGHVS, CDR2 FNYEAQ. V lost 5 bases and J lost 9, with 14 bases in between. The CDR3 DNA is TGTGCCAGCAGCCCCACACCAGGAGGTTCACCCCTCCACTTT. This encodes CASSPTPGGSPLHF.

The rearrangement uses TRBV30 and TRBJ1-1, with D hard to call. This CDR3 region has 12 residues. Germline loops: CDR1 GTSNPN, CDR2 SVGIG (reference sequence). Trimming shortened V by 0 bases and J by 5 bases, and 7 bases separated the two germline ends. The CDR3 DNA reads TGTGCCTGGAGTGTGTGGGAGACTGAAGCTTTCTTT. This codes for CAWSVWETEAFF.

This rearrangement joins TRBV5-1 to TRBJ2-5; TRBD1 aligns across 7 bases. The junction had 8 bases not matched to a gene; V was cut back by 3 bases and J by 0 bases. This CDR3 is built from 16 residues. CDR1 and CDR2 (germline): SGHRS, YFSETQ. Here the CDR3 DNA reads TGCGCCAGCAGCTCCGGACAGGTGAATTACCAAGAGACCCAGTACTTC. Translating it yields CASSSGQVNYQETQYF.

This clone was seen once. This rearrangement joins TRBV7-9 to TRBJ1-1, with 9 bases identical to TRBD1. This CDR3 is built from 16 residues. The V and J ends lost 1 base and 4 bases, in that order; junction bases with no gene match: 7. CDR1 is SEHNR and CDR2 is FQNEAQ in the germline V gene (reference sequence). The CDR3 region has the DNA TGTGCCAGCAGCTTAGGGGACAGGGCTGTGAGCACTGAAGCTTTCTTT. Its protein is CASSLGDRAVSTEAFF.

The chain carries TRBV5-6 and TRBJ2-7, with TRBD1 identical over 7 bases. The CDR3 has 17 residues. Germline V lookup: CDR1 SGHDT, CDR2 YYEEEE. V trimming: 3 bases; J trimming: 0 bases; junction bases outside the gene matches: 12. DNA of the CDR3: TGTGCCAGCAGCTATTCCGGGACAGCGTCCCACTCCTACGAGCAGTACTTC. It specifies CASSYSGTASHSYEQYF. Full variable domain (rest looked up from reference TRBV5-6 and TRBJ2-7): DAGVTQSPTHLIKTRGQQVTLRCSPKSGHDTVSWYQQALGQGPQFIFQYYEEEERQRGNFPDRFSGHQFPNYSSELNVNALLLGDSALYLCASSYSGTASHSYEQYFGPGTRLTVT.

V gene TRBV7-9 combines with J gene TRBJ2-7; 9 bases align to TRBD1. Unmatched junction bases numbered 8, after V lost 6 bases and J lost 5 bases. CDR1 and CDR2 from the germline V gene are SEHNR and FQNEAQ (reference sequence). The CDR3 is made up of 14 amino acids. The CDR3 bases are TGTGCCAGCAGTTCCGGGACAGGGACGGACGAGCAGTACTTC. Protein sequence: CASSSGTGTDEQYF. The full variable domain, its missing parts supplied by reference TRBV7-9 and TRBJ2-7, is DTGVSQNPRHKITKRGQNVTFRCDPISEHNRLYWYRQTLGQGPEFLTYFQNEAQLEKSRLLSDRFSAERPKGSFSTLEIQRTEQGDSAMYLCASSSGTGTDEQYFGPGTRLTVT.

The gene calls are TRBV7-2 and TRBJ1-1; 7 nucleotides match TRBD1. Germline values: CDR1 SGHTA, CDR2 FQGNSA. J lost 8 bases, V lost 5 bases, and 11 bases had no gene match. CDR3 length: 14 residues. This CDR3 is CASSTTGAGGEAFF. Written as DNA, the CDR3 is TGTGCCAGCAGCACGACCGGCGCAGGGGGAGAAGCTTTCTTT.

The V call is TRBV5-1, the J call TRBJ1-4, with D possibly TRBD1 on 6 matching bases. This CDR3 spans 12 amino acids. Between the trimmed V and J ends, which lost 4 bases and 12 bases, there was a span of 13 bases. Germline loops: CDR1 SGHRS, CDR2 YFSETQ. CDR3 sequence reads: CASSPDSQELFF. CDR3 DNA sequence: TGCGCCAGCAGCCCGGACAGCCAAGAACTGTTTTTT.

This clone was picked up a small number of times. The chain joins TRBV6-1 to TRBJ2-7; TRBD1 agrees at 9 bases. Germline CDR1 is MNHNS and CDR2 is SASEGT. This CDR3 contains 14 residues. J gave up 0 bases and V 9 bases, and 6 bases lay outside the gene matches. CDR3 nucleotides: TGTGCCAGTTCGGGACAGGGAATCTCCTACGAGCAGTACTTC. Protein sequence: CASSGQGISYEQYF.

This clone occurred once. The CDR3 loop reads CASSRDMETQYF. Here the CDR3 DNA reads TGTGCCAGCAGCCGGGACATGGAGACCCAGTACTTC. The chain carries TRBV28 and TRBJ2-5; a possible D gene is TRBD1 (6 bases). CDR1 is MDHEN, CDR2 SYDVKM, per germline. The CDR3 contains 12 residues. The V end was cut by 6 bases, the J end by 5 bases, with 10 bases between. Drawing the rest from reference TRBV28 and TRBJ2-5, the complete variable domain is DVKVTQSSRYLVKRTGEKVFLECVQDMDHENMFWYRQDPGLGLRLIYFSYDVKMKEKGDIPEGYSVSREKKERFSLILESASTNQTSMYLCASSRDMETQYFGPGTRLLVL.

This clone was observed a handful of times. The V and J genes are TRBV6-1 and TRBJ2-2; 9 bases align to TRBD1. The V gene's germline CDR1 is MNHNS and CDR2 SASEGT. V dropped 2 bases and J dropped 4; count of bases not matched to a gene: 8. The CDR3 has 17 amino acids. The CDR3 region has the DNA TGTGCCAGCAGTGAACTGGTTACAGGGGGCCTCACCGGGGAGCTGTTTTTT. This translates into CASSELVTGGLTGELFF.

This chain uses TRBV9 with TRBJ1-2, with 9 nucleotides matching TRBD1. Germline lookup yields CDR1 SGDLS and CDR2 YYNGEE. The CDR3 contains 14 residues. Unmatched junction bases numbered 8, after V lost 4 bases and J lost 7 bases. CDR3 coding DNA: TGTGCCAGCAGCCAATCCGGGACAGGGATTGGCTACACCTTC. Encoded protein: CASSQSGTGIGYTF.

This clone was observed once. A junction end diverges from the germline sequence, so it may reflect a read error. The chain joins TRBV7-7 to TRBJ2-2, with TRBD2 identical over 8 bases. The CDR3 has 14 residues. Germline V gene sequence: CDR1 SSHAT, CDR2 FNYEAQ (reference sequence). The CDR3 nucleotides are TGTGCTAGCAGCGCGGGGGGCCCTATCGGGGAGCTGTTTTTT. It yields the protein CASSAGGPIGELFF.

The genes are TRBV27 and TRBJ1-6, with TRBD1 matching 9 bases. Germline V gives CDR1 MNHEY, CDR2 SMNVEV (reference sequence). The CDR3 is 17 residues long. With V trimmed by 3 bases and J by 10 bases, 13 bases remained unmatched. This CDR3 is CASSFLSSTGGRSPLHF. CDR3 sequence (DNA): TGTGCCAGCAGTTTTTTATCCTCGACAGGGGGGCGGTCACCCCTCCACTTT.

The chain carries TRBV6-1 and TRBJ1-5, with TRBD1 matching 11 bases. This CDR3 spans 17 amino acids. Germline CDR1 and CDR2: MNHNS and SASEGT. Germline trimming cut 0 bases from V and 5 bases from J; bases unmatched to any gene: 6. CDR3 amino acids: CASSEARGTGGYQPQHF. CDR3 coding DNA: TGTGCCAGCAGTGAAGCGCGTGGGACAGGGGGGTATCAGCCCCAGCATTTT.